The TCR beta chain described here comes from a study of blood T cell repertoires in COVID-19. Profiled with immunoSEQ multiplex PCR; TCRdb holds only in-frame clones, not every one. The sample records more than 85,000 clones, around 84% being singletons. Germline V CDR1 and CDR2: MDHEN, SYDVKM. V lost 6 bases and J lost 11, with 11 bases in between. This CDR3 comprises 12 residues. Sequenced: peripheral blood. The receptor's source is a woman in her fifties or sixties with acute or convalescent COVID-19. V and J are TRBV28 and TRBJ1-6, with D possibly being TRBD1 (6 bases). CDR3 amino acids: CASSQGPAPLHF. The CDR3 DNA is TGTGCCAGCAGCCAGGGGCCGGCACCCCTCCACTTT.